This T cell receptor (beta chain) was found in a study of Graves' ophthalmopathy and Graves' hyperthyroidism. RNA served as the template for amplifying TCR beta CDR3 regions. Second-round multiplex PCR followed a first-round RT-PCR using HTBI primers. TCRdb ran MiXCR on the multiplex PCR reads and lists one entry per CDR3 protein. Among around 1,000,000 distinct CDR3 sequences listed, about two fifths were seen once. Germline V gene sequence: CDR1 ENHRY, CDR2 SYGVKD. Trimming stripped 8 bases from V and 3 bases from J, with 11 bases between. The CDR3 is 13 amino acids. Physicians reached a diagnosis by relying on clinical symptoms, serum thyroxine, TRAb, thyroid ultrasound and orbital computed tomography.

This sequence was found in an adult man with Graves' hyperthyroidism. The sample taken for sequencing was peripheral blood or thyroid tissue (not recorded which). The chain links TRBV10-3 to TRBJ1-5; D perhaps matches TRBD1 (5 bases). The CDR3 sequence is CAIHGTPNQPQHF. In DNA, the CDR3 is TGTGCCATCCACGGGACCCCCAATCAGCCCCAGCATTTT.